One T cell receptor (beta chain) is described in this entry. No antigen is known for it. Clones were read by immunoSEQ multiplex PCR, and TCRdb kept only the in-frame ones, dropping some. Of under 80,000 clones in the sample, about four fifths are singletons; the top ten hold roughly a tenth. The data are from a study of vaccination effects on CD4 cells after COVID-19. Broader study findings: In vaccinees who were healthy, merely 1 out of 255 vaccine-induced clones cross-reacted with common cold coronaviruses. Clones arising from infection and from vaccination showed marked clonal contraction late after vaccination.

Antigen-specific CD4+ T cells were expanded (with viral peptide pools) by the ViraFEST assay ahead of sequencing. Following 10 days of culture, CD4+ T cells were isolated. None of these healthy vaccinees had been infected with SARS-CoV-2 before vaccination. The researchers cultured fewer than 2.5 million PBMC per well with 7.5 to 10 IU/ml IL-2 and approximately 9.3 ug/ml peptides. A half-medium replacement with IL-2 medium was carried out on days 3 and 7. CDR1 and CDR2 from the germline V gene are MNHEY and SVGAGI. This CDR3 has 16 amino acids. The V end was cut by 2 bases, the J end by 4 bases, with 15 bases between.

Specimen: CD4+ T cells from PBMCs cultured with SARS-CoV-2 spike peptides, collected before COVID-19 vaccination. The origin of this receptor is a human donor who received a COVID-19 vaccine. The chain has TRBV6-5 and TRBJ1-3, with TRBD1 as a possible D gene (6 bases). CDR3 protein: CASSYNSAGVGNTIYF. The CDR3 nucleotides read TGTGCCAGCAGTTACAACTCCGCAGGGGTCGGAAACACCATATATTTT.